This T cell receptor beta chain was identified in a study of blood T cell repertoires in COVID-19. Assignments of participants to cohorts depended upon their own reported clinical history. Libraries were prepared by immunoSEQ multiplex PCR; TCRdb keeps only in-frame clonotypes and omits some of them. Found here are roughly 360,000 clones, around nine tenths of them singletons; the top ten hold 0.9% to 1%. Germline V gives CDR1 LNHDA, CDR2 SQIVND (reference sequence). Trimming removed 3 bases from V and 4 bases from J; junction bases left unmatched: 7. The CDR3 consists of 16 residues. The sequence was collected from a woman in her 30s with acute COVID-19. Sequencing was carried out using PBMCs or T cells enriched from blood (not recorded which). The genes are TRBV19 and TRBJ2-1; 9 bases line up with TRBD2. This chain's CDR3 is CASSIFSAGGYNEQFF. Here the CDR3 DNA reads TGTGCCAGTAGTATTTTTTCGGCGGGGGGGTACAATGAGCAGTTCTTC.